This is a list of T cell receptor beta chains from one sample in a study of cytomegalovirus exposure and HLA in healthy donors. TCRdb's table, derived via immunoSEQ multiplex PCR, lists solely in-frame clones and lacks some. The repertoire consists of roughly 82,000 clones, with 90% to 95% occurring once and the leading ten covering roughly 0.65%. The specimen sequenced was PBMCs. These receptors all stem from a man between 18 and 35 years old in good health and CMV-seronegative. Each CDR3 is given with its conserved first and last residue. D genes are given only for firm matches. Some rows mark clone size as missing; the rest say once, few, many or name a class of expanded clone.

. | TRBJ1-3 | TRBV7-9 | . | CASSLTEQGNTIYF | TGTGCCAGCAGCTTGACAGAACAAGGAAACACCATATATTTT
few | TRBJ2-4 | TRBV19 | TRBD1 | CASSIGTGGLNIQYF | TGTGCCAGTAGTATAGGGACAGGAGGTTTAAACATTCAGTACTTC
. | TRBJ2-3 | TRBV7-2 | TRBD1 | CASSRGQGETQYF | TGTGCCAGCAGCCGAGGACAGGGCGAAACGCAGTATTTT
. | TRBJ2-5 | TRBV2 | . | CASSTRPGLEYF | TGTGCCAGCAGTACGAGACCGGGACTTGAGTACTTC
. | TRBJ1-1 | TRBV19 | . | CASLSSSEAFF | TGTGCCAGTCTAAGTTCGTCTGAAGCTTTCTTT
. | TRBJ2-7 | TRBV7-7 | . | CASSPRPLAYKHYEQYF | TGTGCTAGCAGCCCCCGACCATTAGCCTACAAACACTACGAGCAGTACTTC
. | TRBJ2-7 | TRBV18 | . | CASSPPGFGQGYEQYF | TGTGCCAGCTCACCACCGGGGTTTGGCCAGGGCTACGAGCAGTACTTC
. | TRBJ1-6 | TRBV30 | TRBD1 | CAWSVKGQGVGALHF | TGTGCCTGGAGTGTAAAAGGACAGGGCGTAGGAGCCCTCCACTTT
few | TRBJ2-1 | TRBV4-2 | TRBD2 | CASSPNGAGGPDEQFF | TGTGCCAGCAGCCCAAATGGCGCGGGGGGGCCGGATGAGCAGTTCTTC
. | TRBJ2-3 | TRBV2 | . | CASGQGTDTQYF | TGTGCCAGCGGCCAGGGGACAGATACGCAGTATTTT
once | TRBJ2-1 | TRBV28 | . | CASSLENLDEQFF | TGTGCCAGCAGTTTGGAGAACCTGGATGAGCAGTTCTTC
. | TRBJ1-2 | TRBV19 | TRBD1 | CASQRGQGIYGYTF | TGTGCCAGCCAACGGGGACAGGGAATTTATGGCTACACCTTC
. | TRBJ1-1 | TRBV4-2 | . | CASSAAGEAFF | TGTGCCAGCAGCGCGGCGGGTGAAGCTTTCTTT
. | TRBJ2-7 | TRBV27 | . | CASRLPSPSTEQYF | TGTGCCAGCAGACTCCCCTCGCCCTCTACCGAGCAGTACTTC
. | TRBJ1-2 | TRBV30 | . | CAWSDGYGPGGYTF | TGTGCCTGGAGTGATGGATATGGGCCCGGTGGCTACACCTTC
. | TRBJ2-1 | TRBV5-1 | . | CASSLAPDRYNEQFF | TGCGCCAGCAGCTTGGCGCCTGACAGATACAATGAGCAGTTCTTC
. | TRBJ2-2 | TRBV12-5 | TRBD1 | CASGSGQGTTGELFF | TGTGCTAGTGGCTCCGGACAGGGGACGACCGGGGAGCTGTTTTTT
. | TRBJ2-2 | TRBV4-3 | . | CASSQGLGAGFIGELFF | TGCGCCAGCAGCCAAGGCCTGGGGGCAGGATTCATCGGGGAGCTGTTTTTT
. | TRBJ2-7 | TRBV11-2 | TRBD2 | CASSQTSGPYEQYF | TGTGCCAGCAGTCAGACTAGCGGACCGTACGAGCAGTACTTC
. | TRBJ1-1 | TRBV15 | . | CATSRDKGLAYEAFF | TGTGCCACCAGCAGAGATAAAGGATTAGCCTATGAAGCTTTCTTT
. | TRBJ1-2 | TRBV27 | TRBD1 | CASSPPTGYGYTF | TGTGCCAGCAGTCCGCCGACAGGGTATGGCTACACCTTC
. | TRBJ2-7 | TRBV5-4 | TRBD1 | CASSSLQGGHEQYF | TGTGCCAGCAGCTCCTTACAGGGGGGTCACGAGCAGTACTTC
. | TRBJ1-2 | TRBV7-9 | TRBD1 | CASSDRNALRQGEGYTF | TGTGCCAGCAGCGACCGGAATGCCCTACGACAGGGGGAGGGCTACACCTTC
. | TRBJ1-1 | TRBV28 | . | CASTLGPMNTEAFF | TGTGCCAGCACCTTGGGGCCGATGAACACTGAAGCTTTCTTT
. | TRBJ1-5 | TRBV7-9 | . | CASSPTGNQPQHF | TGTGCCAGCAGCCCAACGGGGAATCAGCCCCAGCATTTT
. | TRBJ1-4 | TRBV5-1 | TRBD1 | CASSSGQGEREKLFF | TGCGCCAGCAGCTCCGGACAGGGCGAGAGGGAAAAACTGTTTTTT
. | TRBJ1-2 | TRBV6-5 | TRBD1 | CASLRTGGKGYTF | TGTGCCAGCCTGAGGACAGGGGGCAAGGGCTACACCTTC
. | TRBJ1-2 | TRBV4-2 | . | CASSQDSDGYTF | TGTGCCAGCAGCCAAGACAGTGATGGCTACACCTTC
. | TRBJ2-3 | TRBV2 | TRBD2 | CASSDIVIAGGPEDTQYF | TGTGCCAGCAGTGACATAGTTATAGCGGGAGGGCCGGAAGATACGCAGTATTTT
. | TRBJ2-5 | TRBV7-9 | TRBD2 | CASSWGGVQETQYF | TGTGCCAGCAGCTGGGGAGGGGTCCAAGAGACCCAGTACTTC
. | TRBJ2-2 | TRBV30 | TRBD2 | CAWSDLAGDKNTGELFF | TGTGCCTGGAGTGATCTAGCGGGAGACAAGAACACCGGGGAGCTGTTTTTT
. | TRBJ2-5 | TRBV7-7 | TRBD1 | CASSSTGIGTQYF | TGTGCTAGCAGCTCGACAGGGATCGGGACCCAGTACTTC
. | TRBJ1-1 | TRBV5-8 | . | CASSPKQGRSWAEAFF | TGTGCCAGCAGCCCTAAACAGGGACGTTCGTGGGCTGAAGCTTTCTTT
. | TRBJ2-7 | TRBV7-2 | TRBD1 | CASSLRTGGDLSSYEQYF | TGTGCCAGCAGCTTAAGGACAGGGGGCGACCTGAGCTCCTACGAGCAGTACTTC
. | TRBJ1-2 | TRBV7-6 | . | CASSLDSYGYTF | TGTGCCAGCAGCTTGGACAGCTATGGCTACACCTTC
. | TRBJ2-6 | TRBV4-3 | . | CASSLGGSGANVLTF | TGCGCCAGCAGCCTAGGGGGATCCGGGGCCAACGTCCTGACTTTC
. | TRBJ2-6 | TRBV4-3 | TRBD2 | CASSGLAGAGANVLTF | TGCGCCAGCAGCGGACTAGCGGGAGCTGGGGCCAACGTCCTGACTTTC
. | TRBJ2-1 | TRBV4-2 | TRBD2 | CASSKEGGLATYNEQFF | TGTGCCAGCAGCAAAGAAGGAGGACTAGCAACCTACAATGAGCAGTTCTTC
. | TRBJ1-1 | TRBV19 | . | CASSAQGTEAFF | TGTGCCAGTAGCGCACAGGGTACTGAAGCTTTCTTT
. | TRBJ2-2 | TRBV21-1 | . | CASSKARKDGGPNTGELFF | TGTGCCAGCAGCAAAGCACGGAAAGACGGGGGGCCAAACACCGGGGAGCTGTTTTTT
. | TRBJ2-7 | TRBV9 | TRBD1 | CASSGTGTGFHEQYF | TGTGCCAGCAGCGGAACCGGGACAGGGTTCCACGAGCAGTACTTC
. | TRBJ2-2 | TRBV27 | . | CASSLISGSATGELFF | TGTGCCAGCAGTTTAATATCCGGGAGCGCGACGGGGGAGCTGTTTTTT
. | TRBJ2-1 | TRBV5-6 | . | CASSSGTQQFF | TGTGCCAGCAGTTCCGGGACACAGCAGTTCTTC
. | TRBJ1-6 | TRBV18 | . | CASSPERTASSYNSPLHF | TGTGCCAGCTCACCGGAACGTACGGCTAGCTCCTATAATTCACCCCTCCACTTT
. | TRBJ1-1 | TRBV7-7 | . | CASSLTPTGEAFF | TGTGCTAGCAGCTTAACCCCGACAGGTGAAGCTTTCTTT
. | TRBJ2-5 | TRBV19 | TRBD1 | CASSIGTGTGSEAQYF | TGTGCCAGTAGTATAGGGACCGGGACAGGGTCTGAGGCCCAGTACTTC
. | TRBJ2-7 | TRBV6-5 | TRBD2 | CASSYRIGRREQYF | TGTGCCAGCAGTTACCGGATCGGGAGGCGCGAGCAGTACTTC
. | TRBJ2-7 | TRBV5-4 | TRBD2 | CAGTAGGDVRHEQYF | TGTGCCGGAACAGCGGGAGGCGACGTCCGCCACGAGCAGTACTTC
. | TRBJ1-2 | TRBV12-5 | TRBD1 | CASGLVPGQGVNGYTF | TGTGCTAGTGGTTTGGTGCCGGGACAGGGGGTGAATGGCTACACCTTC
. | TRBJ2-3 | TRBV27 | . | CASSLRLPSLDTQYF | TGTGCCAGCAGTTTACGACTCCCATCTTTGGATACGCAGTATTTT
. | TRBJ1-2 | TRBV7-8 | . | CASSSYRGYGYTF | TGTGCCAGCAGCTCCTATAGGGGCTATGGCTACACCTTC
. | TRBJ2-7 | TRBV5-8 | . | CASSSGGGTGYEQYF | TGTGCCAGCAGCTCTGGGGGCGGTACCGGCTACGAGCAGTACTTC
. | TRBJ1-1 | TRBV4-2 | . | CASSQGDIGGTEAFF | TGTGCCAGCAGCCAAGGCGATATCGGAGGAACTGAAGCTTTCTTT
. | TRBJ1-2 | TRBV5-6 | . | CASSSGPGIGSGSDYTF | TGTGCCAGCAGCTCCGGACCGGGAATTGGGAGCGGTTCCGACTACACCTTC
once | TRBJ1-2 | TRBV5-4 | TRBD1 | CASSLDRGNYGYTF | TGTGCCAGCAGTCTCGACAGGGGTAACTATGGCTACACCTTC
. | TRBJ1-1 | TRBV30 | . | CAWSVKGAEAFF | TGTGCCTGGAGTGTAAAGGGGGCTGAAGCTTTCTTT
. | TRBJ2-7 | TRBV18 | TRBD1 | CASSPSTGQGREQYF | TGTGCCAGCTCCCCAAGTACAGGACAGGGACGCGAGCAGTACTTC
. | TRBJ1-1 | TRBV6-1 | . | CASSSTAGEGSEAFF | TGTGCCAGCAGTAGTACGGCAGGGGAGGGCTCTGAAGCTTTCTTT